The next 32 T cell receptor beta chains were all read from a single sample in a study of blood T cell repertoires in COVID-19 (dated by TCRdb to the early 2020s). Library construction relied on the immunoSEQ multiplex PCR assay. TCRdb provides this immuneACCESS table in a form limited to in-frame rearrangements. Some clones are lacking; in checked studies, under half of them reflect an unresolved V gene, and why the rest are absent is not known. The sample data list roughly 360,000 clones, and 81% of these were observed just once. The biggest ten clones account for 1.1% of the sample. The sequenced material came from peripheral blood. These receptors all come from a human donor with acute or convalescent COVID-19. The donor label of this sample is uncertain.

The chain employs TRBV6-1 and TRBJ1-1, with 10 nucleotides matching TRBD1. With 2 bases clipped from V and 0 bases from J, the junction kept 3 bases outside the gene matches. The germline gives CDR1 MNHNS, CDR2 SASEGT. The CDR3 totals 16 residues. In DNA, the CDR3 is TGTGCCAGCAGTGAATGGGACAGGGGTCTGAACACTGAAGCTTTCTTT. Its protein product is CASSEWDRGLNTEAFF.

The gene calls are TRBV27 and TRBJ2-1, with 8 bases aligning to TRBD2. Germline V lookup: CDR1 MNHEY, CDR2 SMNVEV (reference sequence). This CDR3 spans 17 amino acids. The J segment lost 1 base and the V segment lost 1 base, leaving 6 bases of the junction unmatched. CDR3 in DNA: TGTGCCAGCAGTTTATTGTCGGGACTAGGTTCCTACAATGAGCAGTTCTTC. This translates into CASSLLSGLGSYNEQFF.

The chain uses TRBV15 and TRBJ1-1; 8 bases align to TRBD1. Germline lookup yields CDR1 LNHNV and CDR2 YYDKDF (reference sequence). The V segment lost 5 bases and the J segment 10 bases; nucleotides outside the gene matches: 9. This CDR3 is built from 13 residues. CDR3 residues: CATSVQGGGGAFF. The CDR3, as DNA: TGTGCCACCAGCGTACAGGGGGGCGGGGGAGCTTTCTTT. Together with reference TRBV15 and TRBJ1-1, the CDR3 gives the full variable domain: DAMVIQNPRYQVTQFGKPVTLSCSQTLNHNVMYWYQQKSSQAPKLLFHYYDKDFNNEADTPDNFQSRRPNTSFCFLDIRSPGLGDTAMYLCATSVQGGGGAFFGQGTRLTVV.

The chain employs TRBV4-1 and TRBJ2-2, with no clear D. This CDR3 region has 15 residues. Germline lookup yields CDR1 MGHRA and CDR2 YSYEKL. The V gene lost 2 bases and the J gene lost 4 bases, with 11 bases spanning the gap. The CDR3 nucleotides read TGCGCCAGCAGCCAACGAACCGGGTTCACCGGGGAGCTGTTTTTT. Residues: CASSQRTGFTGELFF.

A note on this clone: A junction boundary mismatches the germline segment, possibly from a read error. This rearrangement joins TRBV3-1 (or the pseudogene TRBV3-2) to TRBJ2-1, with 7 bases that match TRBD2. The CDR3 is 18 residues long. Per germline, CDR1 LGHDT and CDR2 YNNKEL (reference sequence). CDR3 in DNA: TGTACCAGCAGCCAAGGTTATGGCGGGAGAGGGGTCTACAATGAGCAGTTCTTC. This sequence encodes CTSSQGYGGRGVYNEQFF.

This chain connects TRBV19 to TRBJ2-3; no clear D gene. The germline CDR1 and CDR2 sequences are LNHDA and SQIVND (reference sequence). Trimming left V 6 bases short and J 2 bases short, with 9 bases between. The CDR3 has 13 residues. DNA of the CDR3: TGTGCCAGTAGGGGTAGCCTCACAGATACGCAGTATTTT. Translated, it gives CASRGSLTDTQYF. Full variable domain (missing parts from reference TRBV19 and TRBJ2-3): DGGITQSPKYLFRKEGQNVTLSCEQNLNHDAMYWYRQDPGQGLRLIYYSQIVNDFQKGDIAEGYSVSREKKESFPLTVTSAQKNPTAFYLCASRGSLTDTQYFGPGTRLTVL.

The rearrangement uses TRBV7-8 and TRBJ1-3; 8 positions match TRBD1. J lost 2 bases, V lost 4 bases, and 4 bases had no gene match. CDR1 and CDR2 from the germline V gene are SGHVS and FQNEAQ. The CDR3 is 15 amino acids. CDR3 protein: CASSSPTGAGNTIYF. CDR3 nucleotides: TGTGCCAGCAGCTCACCGACAGGGGCTGGAAACACCATATATTTT.

J is TRBJ2-7 and V is TRBV18; perhaps TRBD1 as D (6 bases). There are 12 residues in the CDR3. Trimming pared 2 bases from V and 5 bases from J, leaving 7 bases between. Germline CDR1 reads KGHSH; CDR2 reads LQKENI. CDR3 sequence (DNA): TGTGCCAGCTCACCAACAGGGAACGAGCAGTACTTC. This translates into CASSPTGNEQYF.

This clone has just one count. The chain is built from TRBV5-1 and TRBJ2-2; TRBD1 might be the D (5 bases). CDR3 length equals 15 residues. Deletions cut 7 bases from V and 1 base from J, with 14 bases between. Germline V lookup: CDR1 SGHRS, CDR2 YFSETQ. CDR3 nucleotide sequence: TGCGCCAGCGGATCGACAGCGCTGAACACCGGGGAGCTGTTTTTT. Its translation is CASGSTALNTGELFF.

This clone was seen only a few times. The chain has TRBV10-1 and TRBJ1-1, with TRBD1 matching 9 bases. The trim removed 6 bases at V and 5 bases at J, leaving 4 bases unmatched. Germline-derived CDR1 and CDR2 are WNHNN and SYGVQD (reference sequence). The CDR3 has 13 amino acids. The CDR3 DNA reads TGCGCCAGCAGCACAGGGGGCGCGACTGAAGCTTTCTTT. Translated: CASSTGGATEAFF.

The CDR3 is CASYLWGTHTEAFF. For the CDR3, the DNA is TGTGCCAGCTATCTATGGGGGACTCACACTGAAGCTTTCTTT. The chain links TRBV6-5 to TRBJ1-1, with a possible D match to TRBD1 (5 bases). Trimming cost V 8 bases and J 3 bases, with 16 bases left between them. The CDR3 is 14 amino acids. Looked up from germline, CDR1 is MNHEY and CDR2 is SVGAGI.

The chain joins TRBV7-8 to TRBJ1-2; D unclear. The germline V and J ends were trimmed by 5 bases and 9 bases, with 19 bases remaining between them. CDR3 size: 14 residues. Per the germline V gene, CDR1 is SGHVS and CDR2 is FQNEAQ. CDR3 nucleotide sequence: TGTGCCAGCAGCCCCCTCCGACGGGAACAAAGCTACACCTTC. Translated: CASSPLRREQSYTF.

This sequence joins TRBV30 and TRBJ1-6; 9 bases match TRBD1. There are 17 residues in the CDR3. Germline V gene data show CDR1 as GTSNPN and CDR2 as SVGIG (reference sequence). V was pared by 4 bases and J by 8 bases, with 15 bases of the junction left unmatched. In DNA, the CDR3 is TGTGCCTGGACTAGGACAGGGGCGCCATATATTTATTCACCCCTCCACTTT. This gives the protein CAWTRTGAPYIYSPLHF.

The chain combines TRBV6-5 with TRBJ2-7; TRBD1 might be the D (6 bases). Germline V lookup: CDR1 MNHEY, CDR2 SVGAGI. V lost 0 bases to trimming and J lost 2 bases, with 11 bases between them. The CDR3 totals 15 residues. CDR3 sequence (DNA): TGTGCCAGCAGTTACTCTCAGGGGCCCCCCTACGAGCAGTACTTC. Encoded protein: CASSYSQGPPYEQYF.

The V call is TRBV15, the J call TRBJ1-2; 10 nucleotides match TRBD1. With 1 base clipped from V and 2 bases from J, the junction kept 16 bases outside the gene matches. The CDR3 is 20 amino acids. The V gene's germline CDR1 is LNHNV and CDR2 YYDKDF (reference sequence). The CDR3 nucleotides are TGTGCCACCAGCAGAGTAAATTCACCTGACAGGGGGCTTCGAAACTATGGCTACACCTTC. As protein: CATSRVNSPDRGLRNYGYTF.

This chain's CDR3 is CASSPDSLPNSPLHF. DNA of the CDR3: TGTGCCAGCAGTCCCGACAGCTTACCTAATTCACCCCTCCACTTT. The chain combines TRBV2 with TRBJ1-6; perhaps TRBD1 as D (5 bases). The CDR3 contains 15 residues. Germline V lookup: CDR1 SNHLY, CDR2 FYNNEI. Trimming took off 5 bases at V and 6 bases at J, with 14 bases between the two ends.

This clone was recorded only once. The chain carries TRBV27 and TRBJ2-5; possible D gene TRBD2, 6 bases. This CDR3 contains 15 residues. From germline, CDR1 is MNHEY and CDR2 SMNVEV (reference sequence). The ends were cut back, 4 bases at V and 2 bases at J, with 14 bases in the middle. The CDR3 loop is CASSSGGARQETQYF. The CDR3 region has the DNA TGTGCCAGCAGTTCCGGAGGGGCGCGGCAAGAGACCCAGTACTTC.

J is TRBJ2-1 and V is TRBV19, with D maybe TRBD2 (6 bases). Germline CDR1 reads LNHDA; CDR2 reads SQIVND (reference sequence). Trimming shortened V by 5 bases and J by 12 bases, and 14 bases separated the two germline ends. The CDR3 has 12 residues. The CDR3 region is CASSPRLGLQFF. The CDR3 nucleotides read TGTGCCAGTAGTCCTCGACTAGGGTTGCAGTTCTTC.

The J gene is TRBJ1-3, the V gene TRBV4-1; D may be TRBD1 (5 bases). V was clipped by 1 base and J by 0 bases, with 19 bases between them. Per the germline V gene, CDR1 is MGHRA and CDR2 is YSYEKL. There are 19 residues in the CDR3. The DNA of the CDR3 is TGCGCCAGCAGCCAAGCTCGGGACTCCCGCGGAGGCTCTGGAAACACCATATATTTT. Translated, it gives CASSQARDSRGGSGNTIYF.

This clone showed up just once. V is TRBV7-7 and J is TRBJ1-1; D gene unclear. The length of the CDR3 is 13 residues. Between the trimmed V and J ends, which lost 5 bases and 1 base, there was a span of 8 bases. Germline lookup yields CDR1 SSHAT and CDR2 FNYEAQ (reference sequence). The CDR3 spells CASSLNENTEAFF. CDR3 DNA: TGTGCCAGCAGCCTAAATGAGAACACTGAAGCTTTCTTT.

V and J are TRBV5-1 and TRBJ2-3; D may be TRBD1 (5 bases). CDR1 SGHRS and CDR2 YFSETQ come from the germline V gene. This CDR3 spans 14 amino acids. V was clipped by 3 bases and J by 6 bases, with 14 bases between them. The CDR3: CASSSTAGSDTQYF. For the CDR3, the DNA is TGCGCCAGCAGCTCTACGGCAGGGTCGGATACGCAGTATTTT.

The chain couples TRBV6-2 or TRBV6-3 to TRBJ2-1; 11 bases align to TRBD2. J lost 8 bases, V lost 6 bases, and 6 bases had no gene match. The CDR3 has 14 amino acids. Germline V gene data show CDR1 as MNHEY and CDR2 as SVGEGT. The chain's CDR3 is CASSRGLAVDEQFF. DNA of the CDR3: TGTGCCAGCAGCCGGGGACTAGCGGTCGATGAGCAGTTCTTC.

The chain links TRBV2 to TRBJ2-2; 11 bases fit TRBD2. CDR3 size: 17 residues. Unmatched junction bases numbered 6, after V lost 5 bases and J lost 1 base. Germline values: CDR1 SNHLY, CDR2 FYNNEI. The CDR3 spells CASSINSGRGNTGELFF. As DNA, the CDR3 is TGTGCCAGCAGTATCAATAGCGGGAGGGGGAACACCGGGGAGCTGTTTTTT.

This clone was observed a single time. V and J are TRBV2 and TRBJ1-5; D is perhaps TRBD1 (6 bases). This CDR3 comprises 15 residues. The V and J ends lost 3 bases and 0 bases respectively, with 9 bases between them. The germline CDR1 and CDR2 sequences are SNHLY and FYNNEI. The CDR3 loop reads CASSEGHISNQPQHF. CDR3 DNA: TGTGCCAGCAGTGAGGGACATATTAGCAATCAGCCCCAGCATTTT.

V and J are TRBV6-6 and TRBJ1-5; 7 bases map to TRBD1. Germline CDR1 MNHNY, CDR2 SVGAGI (reference sequence). CDR3 length: 16 residues. V lost 6 bases to trimming and J lost 0 bases; unmatched junction nucleotides: 8. CDR3 loop: CASRGLGTDSNQPQHF. The CDR3, as DNA: TGTGCCAGCAGGGGTCTAGGGACAGATAGCAATCAGCCCCAGCATTTT.

V gene TRBV19 combines with J gene TRBJ2-5; 8 bases are a match to TRBD2. Germline V lookup: CDR1 LNHDA, CDR2 SQIVND (reference sequence). V was clipped by 4 bases and J by 5 bases; unmatched bases: 9. The CDR3 contains 15 residues. The CDR3 loop is CASSSKGLAGETQYF. The CDR3 DNA is TGTGCCAGTAGTAGCAAAGGACTAGCAGGGGAGACCCAGTACTTC.

This clone was observed a few times. V usage is TRBV10-2 and J usage is TRBJ1-2, with D possibly matching TRBD1 (5 bases). Germline V gives CDR1 WSHSY, CDR2 SAAADI. This CDR3 is 16 amino acids long. The V end lost 3 bases, the J end lost 7 bases, and 21 bases lay between the germline ends. The CDR3 nucleotides are TGCGCCAGCAGTGAAGCCGGAGCAGGGTTCGATCGTGGCTACACCTTC. Translating it yields CASSEAGAGFDRGYTF.

V usage is TRBV23-1 and J usage is TRBJ2-5; 11 bases agree with TRBD1. TRBV23-1 is an ORF, and what it does is uncertain. This CDR3 contains 17 residues. V lost 0 bases and J lost 4; bases outside the gene matches: 7. As DNA, the CDR3 is TGCGCCAGCAGTCAATCGGGAGGGACAGGGGGAGGAGAGACCCAGTACTTC. Protein: CASSQSGGTGGGETQYF.

This clone was recorded only once. V usage is TRBV5-4 and J usage is TRBJ2-3, with TRBD2 matching 9 bases. The CDR3 contains 15 residues. With V trimmed by 4 bases and J by 4 bases, 7 bases remained unmatched. Germline V CDR1 and CDR2: SGHNT, YYREEE (reference sequence). CDR3 sequence (DNA): TGTGCCAGCAGCCCAAGCGGGGGGAAGGCAGATACGCAGTATTTT. Translated: CASSPSGGKADTQYF.

A few counts support this clone. The V call is TRBV10-2, the J call TRBJ2-5; tentative D call: TRBD2 (6 bases). This CDR3 region has 18 residues. Germline V gene data show CDR1 as WSHSY and CDR2 as SAAADI. Deletions cut 3 bases from V and 0 bases from J, with 20 bases between. CDR3 sequence (DNA): TGCGCCAGCAGTGACCTCGGGGGACTGCTAGCCTACCAAGAGACCCAGTACTTC. This encodes CASSDLGGLLAYQETQYF.

The CDR3 is CASSVAPWATGELFF. CDR3 coding DNA: TGTGCCAGCAGCGTAGCCCCGTGGGCGACCGGGGAGCTGTTTTTT. The chain links TRBV11-2 to TRBJ2-2; D gene ambiguous. Germline assignment: CDR1 SGHAT and CDR2 FQNNGV. The CDR3 loop spans 15 amino acids. The ends were cut back, 5 bases at V and 5 bases at J, with 15 bases in the middle.

CDR3 nucleotide sequence: TGTGCCAGCAGCCCCGGGGTCGGCTACACCTTC. Its translation: CASSPGVGYTF. This chain connects TRBV6-2 or TRBV6-3 to TRBJ1-2; D unresolved. Trimming pared 6 bases from V and 8 bases from J, leaving 10 bases between. CDR1 MNHEY and CDR2 SVGEGT come from the germline V gene. This CDR3 region has 11 residues.